This T cell receptor (beta chain) was identified during a study of T-cell memory formation after mild COVID-19. Regarding the study as a whole: In pre-infection memory, a portion of responding clones appeared, which suggested that cross-reactive memory joined.

TCRdb used MiXCR to reprocess the 5' RACE reads, holding one entry per CDR3 protein. The sample lists a few hundred thousand distinct CDR3 sequences; roughly a tenth were seen once. Trimming removed 5 bases from V and 2 bases from J, with 9 bases in between. The CDR3 is made up of 13 amino acids. Germline CDR1 and CDR2: SGHTA and FQGNSA. In this sample, this clonotype turned up many times. Its antigen remains unknown. Sample: PBMCs or a T cell subset sorted from them (not recorded which). The receptor was isolated from a man aged 18 to 30 who had mild COVID-19 (a few samples of this study predate the infection). Cell type and time point are not known. The rearrangement uses TRBV7-2 and TRBJ2-5, with D perhaps matching TRBD2 (6 bases). Here the CDR3 DNA reads TGTGCCAGCAGCGGCGGACTACAAGAGACCCAGTACTTC. Protein product: CASSGGLQETQYF.